This TCR beta chain was sequenced in a study of control samples from healthy donors and cancer patients. This clone was counted a single time. This CDR3 has 16 residues. Trimming took off 4 bases at V and 0 bases at J, with 14 bases between the two ends. Germline V gives CDR1 SGHKS, CDR2 YYEKEE (reference sequence). This table comes from immunoSEQ multiplex PCR, and its TCRdb copy is limited to in-frame clones, with some not included. The data contain tens of thousands of clones, roughly 80% of them singletons. The gene calls are TRBV5-5 and TRBJ2-1; possibly TRBD1 for D (6 bases). Sequenced input: PBMCs. The clonotype was recovered from a man in his 70s with lung cancer. Here the CDR3 reads CASSPGQLSSYNEQFF. Here the CDR3 DNA reads TGTGCCAGCAGCCCCGGACAGCTGAGCTCCTACAATGAGCAGTTCTTC.